The clone carrying this T cell receptor beta chain was seen repeatedly, ten times or more. MiXCR, run by TCRdb on the PCR reads, gives a single entry per CDR3 protein. This table holds approximately 97,000 distinct CDR3 sequences, approximately 25% found once. This sample is drawn from a study of molecular identifiers for immune sequencing clone quantification. Libraries for naive CD8 T cells, which were made from around 20,000 to 1,000,000 sorted cells, drew on 10%, 30% or 50% of the RNA. Sequenced sample: naive CD8+ T cells from blood, with Jurkat cell RNA spiked in. As to subset: FACS-sorted CD8+CD4-CCR7+CD45RA+ naive T cells. The receptor comes from a human donor in good health. Some libraries in this study had Jurkat cell RNA spiked in.

This CDR3 reads CASSDGGTEAFF. Written as DNA, the CDR3 is TGTGCCAGCTCAGACGGGGGCACTGAAGCTTTCTTT. The chain links TRBV27 to TRBJ1-1; perhaps TRBD1 as D (5 bases). This CDR3 comprises 12 residues. V shed 8 bases and J shed 4 bases, with 11 bases lying between them. Germline V gives CDR1 MNHEY, CDR2 SMNVEV (reference sequence).